The 20 T cell receptor beta chains presented below share a single source sample, sequenced in a study of shared T cell receptors in the human thymus. Sequencing was performed with immunoSEQ multiplex PCR; in TCRdb, only in-frame clones are kept and a portion is missing. The sample shows some 720,000 clones, 70% to 90% of them seen only once. Separately, the same data were catalogued under a study of human thymus T cells.

Source material: thymocytes. The receptors shown here come from a boy under three years old with a congenital heart defect.

This clone was counted a few times. The chain employs TRBV10-3 and TRBJ2-6; 11 bases match TRBD1. The V and J ends lost 4 bases and 2 bases, in that order; junction bases with no gene match: 4. Germline CDR1 ENHRY, CDR2 SYGVKD. The CDR3 is 17 amino acids. For the CDR3, the DNA is TGTGCCATCAGTGGGGGGACAGGGGGAACTGGGGCCAACGTCCTGACTTTC. This translates into CAISGGTGGTGANVLTF.

The rearrangement joins TRBV7-2 to TRBJ1-3; a possible D gene is TRBD1 (5 bases). CDR1 and CDR2 from the germline V gene are SGHTA and FQGNSA. Trimming removed 2 bases at V and 0 bases at J, with 11 bases between. The CDR3 totals 16 residues. As DNA, the CDR3 is TGTGCCAGCAGCTTAAGGGGCCAGGGCTCTGGAAACACCATATATTTT. Translation gives CASSLRGQGSGNTIYF.

CDR3 DNA: TGTGCCACCAGCAGGGGAGGACCTTTCTCTGGAAACACCATATATTTT. Translating it yields CATSRGGPFSGNTIYF. The gene calls are TRBV15 and TRBJ1-3; D unresolved. V lost 3 bases to trimming and J lost 0 bases, with 12 bases between them. CDR3 length: 16 residues. CDR1 is LNHNV and CDR2 is YYDKDF in the germline V gene (reference sequence).

CDR3: CASSQGLAYYEQYF. In nucleotides, the CDR3 is TGCGCCAGCAGCCAAGGGCTAGCGTACTACGAGCAGTACTTC. V usage is TRBV4-3 and J usage is TRBJ2-7; tentatively, D is TRBD2 (6 bases). V lost 1 base, J lost 3 bases, and 10 bases lay in between. The germline V gene has CDR1 LGHNA and CDR2 YSLEER. The CDR3 is made up of 14 amino acids.

The J gene is TRBJ1-2, the V gene TRBV2; D is perhaps TRBD1 (6 bases). This CDR3 contains 18 residues. Deletions cut 1 base from V and 4 bases from J, with 22 bases between. The germline V gene encodes CDR1 SNHLY and CDR2 FYNNEI. The CDR3 reads CASSEVGGQDQDLYGYTF. As DNA, the CDR3 is TGTGCCAGCAGTGAAGTTGGGGGCCAGGACCAGGACCTCTATGGCTACACCTTC.

This chain links TRBV10-2 with TRBJ1-2; TRBD1 agrees at 7 bases. CDR3 length: 13 residues. Germline values: CDR1 WSHSY, CDR2 SAAADI. J lost 8 bases, V lost 3 bases, and 6 bases had no gene match. CDR3 nucleotides: TGCGCCAGCAGTGATAGGGGGCGAGAAGGCTACACCTTC. Residues: CASSDRGREGYTF.

The chain couples TRBV14 to TRBJ2-7; D may be TRBD2 (6 bases). The V end lost 1 base, the J end lost 1 base, and 11 bases lay between the germline ends. This CDR3 is 15 amino acids long. Germline-derived CDR1 and CDR2 are SGHDN and FVKESK. CDR3 in DNA: TGTGCCAGCAGCCAAGCGGGAGAACCTTCCTACGAGCAGTACTTC. Protein: CASSQAGEPSYEQYF. Complete variable domain (other parts from reference TRBV14 and TRBJ2-7): EAGVTQFPSHSVIEKGQTVTLRCDPISGHDNLYWYRRVMGKEIKFLLHFVKESKQDESGMPNNRFLAERTGGTYSTLKVQPAELEDSGVYFCASSQAGEPSYEQYFGPGTRLTVT.

V is TRBV27 and J is TRBJ2-1, with D possibly matching TRBD2 (6 bases). V was clipped by 7 bases and J by 2 bases, with 12 bases between them. The CDR3 totals 14 residues. The germline gives CDR1 MNHEY, CDR2 SMNVEV (reference sequence). CDR3 protein: CASTGGGAYNEQFF. CDR3 DNA: TGTGCCAGCACAGGAGGCGGGGCCTACAATGAGCAGTTCTTC.

The CDR3 nucleotides read TGTGCCAGCAGCCCAGCGGTTGGGACAGATACGCAGTATTTT. Its translation: CASSPAVGTDTQYF. The chain joins TRBV7-7 to TRBJ2-3, with D maybe TRBD2 (5 bases). Trimming took 5 bases from V and 3 from J, leaving 12 bases between them. Germline assignment: CDR1 SSHAT and CDR2 FNYEAQ (reference sequence). CDR3 length: 14 residues.

This rearrangement joins TRBV9 to TRBJ2-7; a weak D match, TRBD2 (5 bases). V was shortened by 4 bases and J by 0 bases, with 11 bases between the two germline ends. The CDR3 is made up of 14 amino acids. In germline, CDR1 is SGDLS, CDR2 YYNGEE. The CDR3 region has the DNA TGTGCCAGCAGCCCTGGGCGGGTCTCCTACGAGCAGTACTTC. It is translated as CASSPGRVSYEQYF.

V and J are TRBV18 and TRBJ2-5, with 7 bases that match TRBD1. The CDR3 has 16 residues. The V gene end was trimmed by 0 bases and the J gene end by 5 bases; junction bases not matched to a gene: 9. The germline V gene encodes CDR1 KGHSH and CDR2 LQKENI. Here the CDR3 DNA reads TGTGCCAGCTCACCACCACGACAGGGATTCGGGGAGACCCAGTACTTC. It specifies CASSPPRQGFGETQYF.

V and J are TRBV6-1 and TRBJ1-1; tentative D call: TRBD1 (6 bases). CDR1 is MNHNS, CDR2 SASEGT, per germline. The CDR3 loop spans 14 amino acids. V was pared by 6 bases and J by 3 bases, with 14 bases between. CDR3 sequence: CASRAGVWDTEAFF. DNA for the CDR3: TGTGCCAGCAGGGCAGGGGTGTGGGACACTGAAGCTTTCTTT.

The chain uses TRBV2 and TRBJ1-2; TRBD1 matches at 7 bases. CDR1 and CDR2 from the germline V gene are SNHLY and FYNNEI. The ends lost 5 bases at V and 5 bases at J; junction bases unmatched: 14. This CDR3 region has 16 residues. DNA of the CDR3: TGTGCCAGCAGTAAACGGACAGGCGGGGGGTTTTATGGCTACACCTTC. Protein: CASSKRTGGGFYGYTF. The variable domain in full, completed from reference TRBV2 and TRBJ1-2, reads EPEVTQTPSHQVTQMGQEVILRCVPISNHLYFYWYRQILGQKVEFLVSFYNNEISEKSEIFDDQFSVERPDGSNFTLKIRSTKLEDSAMYFCASSKRTGGGFYGYTFGSGTRLTVV.

The chain combines TRBV7-9 with TRBJ2-5; 11 nucleotides align to TRBD2. CDR3 length: 18 residues. Germline-derived CDR1 and CDR2 are SEHNR and FQNEAQ (reference sequence). V dropped 1 base and J dropped 1; count of bases not matched to a gene: 8. CDR3 bases: TGTGCCAGCAGCTTAGGCGCTAGACTAGCGGGATCCCAAGAGACCCAGTACTTC. Its translation: CASSLGARLAGSQETQYF. Complete variable domain (other parts from reference TRBV7-9 and TRBJ2-5): DTGVSQNPRHKITKRGQNVTFRCDPISEHNRLYWYRQTLGQGPEFLTYFQNEAQLEKSRLLSDRFSAERPKGSFSTLEIQRTEQGDSAMYLCASSLGARLAGSQETQYFGPGTRLLVL.

The V call is TRBV15, the J call TRBJ1-1, with D possibly matching TRBD1 (5 bases). The V end lost 0 bases, the J end lost 2 bases, and 16 bases lay between the germline ends. The CDR3 is made up of 17 amino acids. Germline V gene lookup returns CDR1 LNHNV and CDR2 YYDKDF (reference sequence). The CDR3 DNA is TGTGCCACCAGCAGAGATAGTAGGACACCCCCAAACACTGAAGCTTTCTTT. Its translation is CATSRDSRTPPNTEAFF.

This clone was observed once. This chain links TRBV27 with TRBJ2-2, with TRBD1 matching over 7 bases. CDR1 MNHEY and CDR2 SMNVEV come from the germline V gene (reference sequence). Trimming cost V 6 bases and J 4 bases; bases outside gene matches: 14. CDR3 length: 17 amino acids. CDR3 residues: CASSHSGTVLGTGELFF. The CDR3 DNA sequence: TGTGCCAGCAGCCATTCCGGGACAGTCCTGGGCACCGGGGAGCTGTTTTTT.

The J gene is TRBJ2-2, the V gene TRBV7-9, with TRBD1 matching 7 bases. The CDR3 is made up of 15 amino acids. V trimming: 2 bases; J trimming: 9 bases; junction bases outside the gene matches: 9. CDR1 is SEHNR and CDR2 is FQNEAQ in the germline V gene (reference sequence). The CDR3 protein is CASSLPKGAPRELFF. CDR3 bases: TGTGCCAGCAGCTTACCAAAGGGGGCTCCCCGGGAGCTGTTTTTT.

The rearrangement links TRBV10-3 to TRBJ1-5, with D perhaps matching TRBD1 (6 bases). Trimming took 8 bases from V and 4 from J, leaving 9 bases between them. CDR3 length equals 12 residues. Per germline, CDR1 ENHRY and CDR2 SYGVKD. CDR3 nucleotide sequence: TGTGCCATCGGGGACATAAATCAGCCCCAGCATTTT. It encodes CAIGDINQPQHF.

This chain uses TRBV7-2 with TRBJ2-7; the D gene is possibly TRBD1 (5 bases). The CDR3 spans 18 residues. Germline-derived CDR1 and CDR2 are SGHTA and FQGNSA. V dropped 1 base and J dropped 3 bases, with 22 bases sitting between them. The CDR3, as DNA: TGTGCCAGCAGCTTAGACCCCCCGGAAGGCAGGGTGATCTACGAGCAGTACTTC. Protein: CASSLDPPEGRVIYEQYF.

V usage is TRBV5-1 and J usage is TRBJ2-3; 9 positions match TRBD2. The V gene's germline CDR1 is SGHRS and CDR2 YFSETQ. The CDR3 consists of 17 residues. The junction had 8 bases not matched to a gene; V was cut back by 0 bases and J by 3 bases. CDR3 amino acids: CASSLDLSREGTDTQYF. CDR3 sequence (DNA): TGCGCCAGCAGCTTGGACCTATCGCGGGAGGGAACAGATACGCAGTATTTT.